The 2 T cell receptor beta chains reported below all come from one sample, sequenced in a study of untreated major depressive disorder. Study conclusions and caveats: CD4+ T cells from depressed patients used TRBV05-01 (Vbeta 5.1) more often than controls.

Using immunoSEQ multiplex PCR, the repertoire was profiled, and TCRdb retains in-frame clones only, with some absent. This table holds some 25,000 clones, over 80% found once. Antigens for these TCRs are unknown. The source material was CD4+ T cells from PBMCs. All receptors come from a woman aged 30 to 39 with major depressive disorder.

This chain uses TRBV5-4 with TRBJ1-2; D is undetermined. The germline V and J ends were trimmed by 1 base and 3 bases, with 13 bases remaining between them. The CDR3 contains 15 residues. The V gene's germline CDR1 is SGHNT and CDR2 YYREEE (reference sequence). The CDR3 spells CASSLFNSGDYGYTF. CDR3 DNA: TGTGCCAGCAGCTTGTTTAACAGCGGAGACTATGGCTACACCTTC.

The CDR3 region is CASSNRIEPQHF. The DNA for the CDR3 is TGTGCCAGCAGTAACCGAATTGAGCCCCAGCATTTT. This chain uses TRBV6-5 with TRBJ1-5; no definite D call. This CDR3 has 12 residues. Trimming took off 5 bases at V and 8 bases at J, with 10 bases between the two ends. Germline CDR1 MNHEY, CDR2 SVGAGI.